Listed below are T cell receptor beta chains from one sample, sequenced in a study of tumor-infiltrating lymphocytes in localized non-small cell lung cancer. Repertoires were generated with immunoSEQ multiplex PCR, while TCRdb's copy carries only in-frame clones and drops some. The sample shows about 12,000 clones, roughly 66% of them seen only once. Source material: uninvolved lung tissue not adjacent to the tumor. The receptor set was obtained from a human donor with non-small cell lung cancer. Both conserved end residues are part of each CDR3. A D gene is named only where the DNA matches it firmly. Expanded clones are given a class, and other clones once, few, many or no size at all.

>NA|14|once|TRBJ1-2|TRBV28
CASSLSVTRKGYTF
TGTGCCAGCAGTTTATCGGTTACCCGCAAGGGCTACACCTTC
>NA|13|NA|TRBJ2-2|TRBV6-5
CASSYRGTGELFF
TGTGCCAGCAGTTACAGGGGAACCGGGGAGCTGTTTTTT
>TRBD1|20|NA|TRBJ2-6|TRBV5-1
CASSLEVWWTGISGANVLTF
TGCGCCAGCAGCTTGGAAGTATGGTGGACAGGGATCTCTGGGGCCAACGTCCTGACTTTC
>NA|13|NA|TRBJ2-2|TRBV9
CASSGPRAGELFF
TGTGCCAGCAGCGGCCCGCGCGCCGGGGAGCTGTTTTTT
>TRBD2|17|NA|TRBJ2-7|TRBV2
CASSEGVRLAGSYEQYF
TGTGCCAGCAGTGAAGGTGTTCGGTTAGCGGGAAGCTACGAGCAGTACTTC
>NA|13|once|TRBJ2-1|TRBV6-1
CASSEGGVNEQFF
TGTGCCAGCAGTGAGGGGGGAGTCAATGAGCAGTTCTTC
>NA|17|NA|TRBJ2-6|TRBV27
CASSPGQWRSGANVLTF
TGTGCCAGCAGCCCCGGACAGTGGAGGTCTGGGGCCAACGTCCTGACTTTC
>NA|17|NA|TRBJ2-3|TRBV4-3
CASSQGPTSISTDTQYF
TGCGCCAGCAGCCAAGGCCCAACCTCGATCAGCACAGATACGCAGTATTTT
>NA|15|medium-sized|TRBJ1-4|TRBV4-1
CASSQAFDSNEKLFF
TGCGCCAGCAGCCAAGCGTTTGACAGTAATGAAAAACTGTTTTTT
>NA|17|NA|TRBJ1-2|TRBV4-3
CASSQGGVGVINYGYTF
TGCGCCAGCAGCCAAGGAGGTGTGGGCGTCATCAACTATGGCTACACCTTC
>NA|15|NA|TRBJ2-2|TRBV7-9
CASALGKSYTGELFF
TGTGCCAGTGCCCTAGGAAAGAGCTACACCGGGGAGCTGTTTTTT
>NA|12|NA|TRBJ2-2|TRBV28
CASRENTGELFF
TGTGCCAGCAGGGAGAACACCGGGGAGCTGTTTTTT
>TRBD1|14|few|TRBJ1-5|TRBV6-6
CASSYRQGDQPQHF
TGTGCCAGCAGTTACCGACAGGGGGACCAGCCCCAGCATTTT
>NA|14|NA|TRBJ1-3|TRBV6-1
CASKRSGSGNTIYF
TGTGCCAGCAAGCGGTCGGGCTCTGGAAACACCATATATTTT
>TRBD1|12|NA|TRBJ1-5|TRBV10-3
CAIIRGRQPQHF
TGTGCCATCATTAGGGGGCGCCAGCCCCAGCATTTT
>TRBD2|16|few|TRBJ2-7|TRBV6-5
CASSYSGLAASYEQYF
TGTGCCAGCAGTTACTCGGGCCTAGCGGCCTCCTACGAGCAGTACTTC
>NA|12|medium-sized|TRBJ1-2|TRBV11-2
CASSTGIYGYTF
TGTGCCAGCAGCACAGGGATCTATGGCTACACCTTC
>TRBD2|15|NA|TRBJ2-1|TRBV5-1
CASSLTSGSYNEQFF
TGCGCCAGCAGCTTGACTAGCGGGTCCTACAATGAGCAGTTCTTC
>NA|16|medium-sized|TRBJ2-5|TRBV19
CASSLSPFGDQETQYF
TGTGCCAGTAGTCTCTCCCCATTCGGGGACCAAGAGACCCAGTACTTC
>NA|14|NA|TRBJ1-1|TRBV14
CASSQAGSPSAAFF
TGTGCCAGCAGCCAAGCGGGAAGTCCTTCGGCCGCTTTCTTT
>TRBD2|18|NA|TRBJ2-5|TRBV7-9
CASSSPQLAGEYQETQYF
TGTGCCAGCAGCTCCCCCCAACTAGCGGGGGAGTACCAAGAGACCCAGTACTTC
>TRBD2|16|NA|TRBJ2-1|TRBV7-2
CASSPLGGGSWNEQFF
TGTGCCAGCAGCCCCCTGGGCGGGGGGTCGTGGAATGAGCAGTTCTTC
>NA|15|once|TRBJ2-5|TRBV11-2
CASSLSTVFGETQYF
TGTGCCAGCAGCTTGTCGACAGTTTTTGGCGAGACCCAGTACTTC
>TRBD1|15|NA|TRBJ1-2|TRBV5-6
CASSPTGTGRGGYTF
TGTGCCAGCAGCCCAACCGGGACAGGGAGGGGGGGCTACACCTTC
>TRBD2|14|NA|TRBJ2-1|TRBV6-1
CASISGGLYNEQFF
TGTGCCAGCATAAGCGGGGGTCTCTACAATGAGCAGTTCTTC
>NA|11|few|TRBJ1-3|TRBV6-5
CAASEGNTIYF
TGTGCCGCCAGCGAGGGAAACACCATATATTTT
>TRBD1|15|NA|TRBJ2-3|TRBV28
CASSLGTGSVDTQYF
TGTGCCAGCAGTTTAGGGACAGGGTCTGTGGATACGCAGTATTTT
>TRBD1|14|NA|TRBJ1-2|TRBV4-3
CASSSRQGAYGYTF
TGCGCCAGCAGCTCCCGACAGGGGGCGTATGGCTACACCTTC
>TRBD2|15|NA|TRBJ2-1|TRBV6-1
CASSALREGYNEQFF
TGTGCCAGCAGTGCGTTGCGGGAGGGATACAATGAGCAGTTCTTC
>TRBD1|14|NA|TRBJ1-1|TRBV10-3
CAIRTTGDNTEAFF
TGTGCCATCAGGACGACAGGGGACAACACTGAAGCTTTCTTT
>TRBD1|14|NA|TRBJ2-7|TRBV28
CASRWDRSSYEQYF
TGTGCCAGCAGGTGGGACAGGAGCTCCTACGAGCAGTACTTC
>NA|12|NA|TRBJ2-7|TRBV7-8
CASSFTGNEQYF
TGTGCCAGCAGCTTCACAGGGAACGAGCAGTACTTC
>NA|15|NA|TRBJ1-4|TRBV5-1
CASSLDGVANEKLFF
TGCGCCAGCAGCTTGGACGGGGTCGCCAATGAAAAACTGTTTTTT
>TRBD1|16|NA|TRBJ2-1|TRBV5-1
CASSMDRGQVYNEQFF
TGCGCCAGCAGCATGGACAGGGGGCAAGTCTACAATGAGCAGTTCTTC
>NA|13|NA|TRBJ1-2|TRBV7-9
CASSLIGSYGYTF
TGTGCCAGCAGCCTTATCGGCTCCTATGGCTACACCTTC
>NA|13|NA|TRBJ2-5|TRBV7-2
CASSLALGETQYF
TGTGCCAGCAGCTTAGCGCTAGGGGAGACCCAGTACTTC
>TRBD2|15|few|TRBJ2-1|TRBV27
CASRRRGGLGDEQFF
TGTGCCAGCAGGCGACGGGGGGGCCTCGGCGATGAGCAGTTCTTC
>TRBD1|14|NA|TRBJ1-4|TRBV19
CASSMQGAIEKLFF
TGTGCCAGTAGTATGCAGGGGGCTATTGAAAAACTGTTTTTT
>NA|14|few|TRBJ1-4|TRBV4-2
CASSQQGGNEKLFF
TGTGCCAGCAGCCAACAAGGGGGTAATGAAAAACTGTTTTTT
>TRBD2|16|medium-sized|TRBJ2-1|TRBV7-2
CASSGGLAGGDNEQFF
TGTGCCAGCAGCGGGGGACTAGCGGGAGGGGACAATGAGCAGTTCTTC